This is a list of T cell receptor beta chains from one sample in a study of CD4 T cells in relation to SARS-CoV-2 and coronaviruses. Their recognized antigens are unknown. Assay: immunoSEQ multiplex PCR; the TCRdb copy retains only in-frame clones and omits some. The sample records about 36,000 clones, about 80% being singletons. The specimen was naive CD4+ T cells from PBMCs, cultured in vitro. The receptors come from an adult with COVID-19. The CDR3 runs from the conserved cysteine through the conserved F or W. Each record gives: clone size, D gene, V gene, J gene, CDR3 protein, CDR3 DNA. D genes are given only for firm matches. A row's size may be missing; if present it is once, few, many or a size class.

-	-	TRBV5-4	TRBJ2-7	CASSLEQGPYEQYF	TGTGCCAGCAGCTTGGAACAGGGTCCGTACGAGCAGTACTTC
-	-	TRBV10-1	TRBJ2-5	CASNRDTGETQYF	TGCGCCAGCAATCGGGACACTGGAGAGACCCAGTACTTC
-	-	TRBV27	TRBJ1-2	CASSTGERNGYTF	TGTGCCAGCAGTACAGGTGAGAGGAATGGCTACACCTTC
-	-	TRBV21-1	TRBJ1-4	CASSENEKLFF	TGTGCCAGCAGCGAGAACGAAAAACTGTTTTTT
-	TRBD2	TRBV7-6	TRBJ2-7	CASSLAAGAYEQYF	TGTGCCAGCAGCTTAGCGGCGGGAGCCTACGAGCAGTACTTC
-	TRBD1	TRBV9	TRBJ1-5	CASSHGTANQPQHF	TGTGCCAGCAGCCACGGGACAGCCAATCAGCCCCAGCATTTT
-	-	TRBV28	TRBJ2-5	CASTYSGTQYF	TGTGCCAGCACCTATTCCGGGACCCAGTACTTC
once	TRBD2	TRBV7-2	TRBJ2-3	CASSWTFGAGGRTDTQYF	TGTGCCAGCAGCTGGACGTTTGGAGCGGGGGGACGCACAGATACGCAGTATTTT
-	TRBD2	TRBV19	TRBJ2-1	CASSVGTSGYNEQFF	TGTGCCAGTAGTGTGGGGACTAGCGGTTACAATGAGCAGTTCTTC
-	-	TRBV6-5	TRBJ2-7	CATRGYYYEQYF	TGTGCCACACGAGGTTATTACTACGAGCAGTACTTC
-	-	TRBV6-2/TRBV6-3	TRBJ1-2	CASSYSAAKVNGYTF	TGTGCCAGCAGTTACTCGGCGGCGAAGGTAAATGGCTACACCTTC
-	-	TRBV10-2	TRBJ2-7	CASSSTRWSSYEQYF	TGCGCCAGCAGTTCCACTAGATGGTCCTCCTACGAGCAGTACTTC
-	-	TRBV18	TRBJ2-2	CASSPGRFNTGELFF	TGTGCCAGCTCACCCGGGAGATTTAACACCGGGGAGCTGTTTTTT
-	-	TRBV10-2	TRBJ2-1	CASSESRDYNEQFF	TGCGCCAGCAGTGAGTCGAGGGACTACAATGAGCAGTTCTTC
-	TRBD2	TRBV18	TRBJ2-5	CASSRLAGGPRETQYF	TGTGCCAGCTCACGACTAGCGGGAGGGCCTCGGGAGACCCAGTACTTC
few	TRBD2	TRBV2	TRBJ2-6	CASTAGLASGANVLTF	TGTGCCAGCACCGCGGGACTAGCGTCTGGGGCCAACGTCCTGACTTTC
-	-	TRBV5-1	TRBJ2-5	CASSLVVPGQETQYF	TGCGCCAGCAGCTTGGTAGTACCGGGGCAAGAGACCCAGTACTTC
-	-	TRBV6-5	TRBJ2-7	CASSYELAGSYEQYF	TGTGCCAGCAGTTACGAACTGGCGGGATCCTACGAGCAGTACTTC
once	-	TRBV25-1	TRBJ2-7	CASSDRGYEQYF	TGTGCCAGCAGTGACAGGGGATACGAGCAGTACTTC
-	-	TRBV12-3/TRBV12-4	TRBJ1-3	CASSPLSGLGYF	TGTGCCAGCAGTCCGTTATCAGGGCTCGGATATTTT
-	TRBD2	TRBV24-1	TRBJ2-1	CATGSGSSAEQFF	TGTGCCACCGGTAGCGGGAGTTCCGCTGAGCAGTTCTTC
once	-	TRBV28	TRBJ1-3	CASSQTAGNTIYF	TGTGCCAGCAGTCAGACTGCTGGAAACACCATATATTTT
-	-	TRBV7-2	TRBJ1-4	CASSLWGATNEKLFF	TGTGCCAGCAGCTTATGGGGTGCAACTAATGAAAAACTGTTTTTT
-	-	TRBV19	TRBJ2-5	CASRSTGLQETQYF	TGTGCCAGTAGATCCACGGGACTCCAAGAGACCCAGTACTTC
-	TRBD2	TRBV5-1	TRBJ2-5	CASSKQLAGVQETQYF	TGCGCCAGCAGCAAGCAACTAGCGGGAGTTCAAGAGACCCAGTACTTC
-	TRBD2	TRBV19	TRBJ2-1	CASSIAGGSYNEQFF	TGTGCCAGTAGTATAGCGGGAGGGTCCTACAATGAGCAGTTCTTC
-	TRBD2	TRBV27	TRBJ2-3	CASSLSAGGPPDTQYF	TGTGCCAGCAGTTTATCAGCGGGAGGGCCCCCCGATACGCAGTATTTT
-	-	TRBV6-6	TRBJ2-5	CASSYVGETQYF	TGTGCCAGCAGTTACGTGGGAGAGACCCAGTACTTC
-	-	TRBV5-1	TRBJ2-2	CASTYENRNTGELFF	TGCGCCAGCACTTATGAAAACAGAAACACCGGGGAGCTGTTTTTT
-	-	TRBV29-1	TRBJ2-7	CSVVSPGPTRSKYEQYF	TGCAGCGTTGTTTCCCCGGGGCCAACTAGAAGCAAGTACGAGCAGTACTTC
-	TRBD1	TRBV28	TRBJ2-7	CASSLGTGQIYEQYF	TGTGCCAGCAGTTTAGGGACAGGGCAAATCTACGAGCAGTACTTC
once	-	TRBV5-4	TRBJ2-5	CASSRGGGLTGSGETQYF	TGTGCCAGCAGCCGGGGCGGAGGGCTGACCGGGAGCGGAGAGACCCAGTACTTC
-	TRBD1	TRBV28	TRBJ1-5	CASSSRTGYQPQHF	TGTGCCAGCAGTTCACGGACAGGCTATCAGCCCCAGCATTTT
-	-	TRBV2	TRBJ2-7	CASTEGVRANPYEQYF	TGTGCCAGCACCGAGGGTGTTCGGGCAAATCCCTACGAGCAGTACTTC
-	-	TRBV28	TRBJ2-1	CASSPPSGDEQFF	TGTGCCAGCAGCCCACCGTCAGGGGATGAGCAGTTCTTC
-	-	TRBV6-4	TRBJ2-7	CASSDSSDSYEQYF	TGTGCCAGCAGTGACTCTAGCGACTCCTACGAGCAGTACTTC
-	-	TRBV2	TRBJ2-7	CASSWRAYEQYF	TGTGCCAGCAGTTGGCGAGCATACGAGCAGTACTTC
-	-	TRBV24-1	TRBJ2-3	CATSDPRTINTQYF	TGTGCCACCAGTGATCCCAGGACTATAAATACGCAGTATTTT
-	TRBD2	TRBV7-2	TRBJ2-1	CASSLAEAGANEQFF	TGTGCCAGCAGCTTAGCCGAAGCGGGAGCAAATGAGCAGTTCTTC
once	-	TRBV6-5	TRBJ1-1	CASRSTGNTEAFF	TGTGCCAGCAGATCGACAGGGAACACTGAAGCTTTCTTT
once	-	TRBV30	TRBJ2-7	CAWSVRGRGSSYEQYF	TGTGCCTGGAGTGTAAGGGGGCGGGGTAGCTCCTACGAGCAGTACTTC
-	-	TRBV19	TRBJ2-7	CASSFLSGAPYEQYF	TGTGCCAGTAGTTTTCTCTCGGGAGCGCCATACGAGCAGTACTTC
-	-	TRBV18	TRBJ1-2	CASSPDINYGYTF	TGTGCCAGCTCACCAGACATTAACTATGGCTACACCTTC
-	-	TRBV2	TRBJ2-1	CASSVDGEIEQFF	TGTGCCAGCAGTGTCGACGGGGAGATTGAGCAGTTCTTC
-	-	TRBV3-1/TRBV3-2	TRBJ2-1	CASSQGMDTYNEQFF	TGTGCCAGCAGCCAAGGTATGGATACCTACAATGAGCAGTTCTTC